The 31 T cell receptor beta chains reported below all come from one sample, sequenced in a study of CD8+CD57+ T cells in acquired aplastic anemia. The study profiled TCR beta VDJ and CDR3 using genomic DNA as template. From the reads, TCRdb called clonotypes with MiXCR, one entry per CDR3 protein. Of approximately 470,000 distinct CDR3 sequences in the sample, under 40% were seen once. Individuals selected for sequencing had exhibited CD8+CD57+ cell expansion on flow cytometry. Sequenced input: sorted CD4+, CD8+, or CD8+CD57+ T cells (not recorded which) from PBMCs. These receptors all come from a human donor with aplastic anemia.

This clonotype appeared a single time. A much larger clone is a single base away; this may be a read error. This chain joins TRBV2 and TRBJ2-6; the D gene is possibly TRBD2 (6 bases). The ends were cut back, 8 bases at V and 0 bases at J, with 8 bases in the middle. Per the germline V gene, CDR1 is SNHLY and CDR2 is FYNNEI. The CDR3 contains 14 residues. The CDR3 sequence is CASGGFSGANVLTF. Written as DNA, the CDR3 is TGTGCCAGCGGAGGGTTCTCTGGGGCCAACGTCCTGACTTTC.

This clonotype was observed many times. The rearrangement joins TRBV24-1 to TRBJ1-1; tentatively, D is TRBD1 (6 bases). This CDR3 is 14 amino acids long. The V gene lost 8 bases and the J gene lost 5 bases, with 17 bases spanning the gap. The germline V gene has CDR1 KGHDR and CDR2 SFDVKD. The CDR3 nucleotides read TGTGCCACCACCCCGGGACAAGAGGCAACTGAAGCTTTCTTT. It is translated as CATTPGQEATEAFF.

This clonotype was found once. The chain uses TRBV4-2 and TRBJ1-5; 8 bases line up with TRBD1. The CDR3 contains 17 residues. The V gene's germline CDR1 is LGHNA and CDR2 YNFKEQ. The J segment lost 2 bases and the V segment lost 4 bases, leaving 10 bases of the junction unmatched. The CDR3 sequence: CASSLGPTTGGNQPQHF. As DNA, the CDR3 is TGTGCCAGCAGCCTAGGTCCTACGACAGGGGGCAATCAGCCCCAGCATTTT.

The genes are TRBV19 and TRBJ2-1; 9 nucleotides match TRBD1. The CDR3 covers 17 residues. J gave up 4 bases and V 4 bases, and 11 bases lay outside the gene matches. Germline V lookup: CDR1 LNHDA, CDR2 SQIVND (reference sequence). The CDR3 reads CASSTPQQGASYNEQFF. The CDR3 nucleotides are TGTGCCAGTAGTACCCCTCAACAGGGGGCCTCTTACAATGAGCAGTTCTTC.

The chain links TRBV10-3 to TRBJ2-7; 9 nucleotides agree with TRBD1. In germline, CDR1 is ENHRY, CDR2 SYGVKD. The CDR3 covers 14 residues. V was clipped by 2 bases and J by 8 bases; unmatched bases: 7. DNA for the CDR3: TGTGCCATCAGTGAGGGGACAGGGAGGATGAAGCAGTACTTC. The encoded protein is CAISEGTGRMKQYF.

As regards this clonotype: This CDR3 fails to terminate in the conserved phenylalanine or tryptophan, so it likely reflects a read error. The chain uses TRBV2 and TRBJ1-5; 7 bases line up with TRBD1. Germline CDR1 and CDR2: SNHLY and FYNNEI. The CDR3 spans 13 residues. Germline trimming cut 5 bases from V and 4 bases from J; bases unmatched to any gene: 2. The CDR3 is CASSLTGNQPQHL. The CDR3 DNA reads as TGTGCCAGCAGTCTGACAGGGAATCAGCCCCAGCATCTT.

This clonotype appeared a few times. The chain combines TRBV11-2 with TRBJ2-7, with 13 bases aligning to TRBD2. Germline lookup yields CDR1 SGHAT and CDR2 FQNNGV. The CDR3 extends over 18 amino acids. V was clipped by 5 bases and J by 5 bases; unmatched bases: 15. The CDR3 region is CASSLGLAGAPYGNEQYF. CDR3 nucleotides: TGTGCCAGCAGCCTTGGACTAGCGGGGGCCCCATATGGTAACGAGCAGTACTTC.

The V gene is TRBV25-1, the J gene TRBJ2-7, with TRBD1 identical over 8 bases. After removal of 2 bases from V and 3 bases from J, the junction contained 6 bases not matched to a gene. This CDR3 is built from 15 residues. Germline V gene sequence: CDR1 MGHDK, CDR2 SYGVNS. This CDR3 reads CASSEEGQGIYEQYF. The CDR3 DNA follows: TGTGCCAGCAGTGAAGAAGGACAGGGCATCTACGAGCAGTACTTC.

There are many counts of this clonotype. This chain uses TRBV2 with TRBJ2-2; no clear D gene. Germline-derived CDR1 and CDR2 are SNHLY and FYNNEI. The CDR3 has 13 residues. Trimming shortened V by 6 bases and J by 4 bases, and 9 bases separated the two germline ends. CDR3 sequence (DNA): TGTGCCAGCAGCCGCGATTCCACCGGGGAGCTGTTTTTT. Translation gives CASSRDSTGELFF.

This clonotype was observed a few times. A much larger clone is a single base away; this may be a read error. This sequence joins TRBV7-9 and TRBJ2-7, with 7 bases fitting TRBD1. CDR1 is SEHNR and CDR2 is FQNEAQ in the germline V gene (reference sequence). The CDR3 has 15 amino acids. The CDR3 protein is CARSRDSLSSYEQYF. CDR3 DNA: TGTGCCCGCAGCCGGGACAGCTTAAGCTCCTACGAGCAGTACTTC.

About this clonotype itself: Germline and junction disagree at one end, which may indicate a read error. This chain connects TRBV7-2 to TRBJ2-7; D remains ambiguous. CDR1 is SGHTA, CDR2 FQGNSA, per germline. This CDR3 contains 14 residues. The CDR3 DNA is TGTGCCGGCAGCTTGGACGGTGTAGGCTACGAGCAGTACTTC. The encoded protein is CAGSLDGVGYEQYF.

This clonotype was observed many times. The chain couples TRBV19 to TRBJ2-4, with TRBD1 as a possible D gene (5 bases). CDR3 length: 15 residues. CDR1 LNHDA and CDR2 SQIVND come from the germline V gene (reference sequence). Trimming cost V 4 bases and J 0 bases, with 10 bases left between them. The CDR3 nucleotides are TGTGCCAGTAGTAAATCCGGACAAGCCAAAAACATTCAGTACTTC. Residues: CASSKSGQAKNIQYF.

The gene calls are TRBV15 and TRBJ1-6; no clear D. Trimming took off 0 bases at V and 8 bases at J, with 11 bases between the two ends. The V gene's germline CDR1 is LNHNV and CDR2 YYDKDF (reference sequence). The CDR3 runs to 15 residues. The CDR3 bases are TGTGCCACCAGCAGAGATCCGGGGTTGGATTCACCCCTCCACTTT. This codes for CATSRDPGLDSPLHF.

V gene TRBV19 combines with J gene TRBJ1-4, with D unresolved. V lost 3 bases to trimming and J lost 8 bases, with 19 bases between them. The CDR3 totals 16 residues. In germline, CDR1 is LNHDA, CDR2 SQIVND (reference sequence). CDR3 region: CASSISGPGIREKLFF. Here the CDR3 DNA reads TGTGCCAGTAGTATCTCCGGTCCTGGAATAAGGGAAAAACTGTTTTTT.

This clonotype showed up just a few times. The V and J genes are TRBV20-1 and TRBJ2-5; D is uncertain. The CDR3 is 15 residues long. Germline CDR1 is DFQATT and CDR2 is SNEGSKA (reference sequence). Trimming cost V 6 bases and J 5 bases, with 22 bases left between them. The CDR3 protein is CSAHDPRVDGETQYF. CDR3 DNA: TGCAGTGCGCACGATCCTAGGGTGGATGGGGAGACCCAGTACTTC.

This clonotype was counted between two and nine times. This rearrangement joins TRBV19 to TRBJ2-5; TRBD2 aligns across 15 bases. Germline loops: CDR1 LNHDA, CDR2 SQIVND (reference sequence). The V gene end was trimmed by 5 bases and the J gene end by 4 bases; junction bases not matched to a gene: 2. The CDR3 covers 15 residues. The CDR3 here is CASSQGLAGGETQYF. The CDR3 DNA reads TGTGCCAGTAGTCAGGGACTAGCGGGGGGAGAGACCCAGTACTTC.

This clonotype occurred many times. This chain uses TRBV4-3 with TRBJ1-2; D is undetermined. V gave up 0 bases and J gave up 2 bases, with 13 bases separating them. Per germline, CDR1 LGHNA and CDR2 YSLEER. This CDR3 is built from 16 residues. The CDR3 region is CASSQDEAVPNYGYTF. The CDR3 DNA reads TGCGCCAGCAGCCAAGATGAGGCAGTCCCAAACTATGGCTACACCTTC.

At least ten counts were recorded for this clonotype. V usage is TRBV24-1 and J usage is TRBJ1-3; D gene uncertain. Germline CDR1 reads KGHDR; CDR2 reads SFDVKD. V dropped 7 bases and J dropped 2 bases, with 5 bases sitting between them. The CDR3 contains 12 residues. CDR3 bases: TGTGCCACCAGCGCAACTGGAAACACCATATATTTT. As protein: CATSATGNTIYF.

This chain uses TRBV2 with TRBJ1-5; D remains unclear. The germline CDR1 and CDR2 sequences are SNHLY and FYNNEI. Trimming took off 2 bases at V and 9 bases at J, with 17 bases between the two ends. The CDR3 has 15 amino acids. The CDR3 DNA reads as TGTGCCAGCAGTGAAAGTCACGCCCAAATCGGGCCCCAGCATTTT. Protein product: CASSESHAQIGPQHF.

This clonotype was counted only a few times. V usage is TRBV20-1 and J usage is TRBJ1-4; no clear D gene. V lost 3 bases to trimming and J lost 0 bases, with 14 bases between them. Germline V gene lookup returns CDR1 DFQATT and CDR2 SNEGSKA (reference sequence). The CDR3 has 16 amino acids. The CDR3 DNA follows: TGCAGTGCTAGGGGCGGAAGCCCAGCAACTAATGAAAAACTGTTTTTT. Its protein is CSARGGSPATNEKLFF.

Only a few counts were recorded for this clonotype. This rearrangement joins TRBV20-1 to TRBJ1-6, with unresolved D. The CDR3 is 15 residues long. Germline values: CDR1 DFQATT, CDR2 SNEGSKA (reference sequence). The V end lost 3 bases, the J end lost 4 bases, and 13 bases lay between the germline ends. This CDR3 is CSASRWQLYNSPLHF. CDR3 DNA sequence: TGCAGTGCTAGTCGCTGGCAGCTATATAATTCACCCCTCCACTTT.

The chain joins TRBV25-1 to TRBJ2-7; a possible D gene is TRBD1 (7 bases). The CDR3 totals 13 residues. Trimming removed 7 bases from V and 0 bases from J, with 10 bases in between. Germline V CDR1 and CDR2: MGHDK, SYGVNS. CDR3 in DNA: TGTGCCAGCACAGGGGGGAGCTCCTACGAGCAGTACTTC. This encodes CASTGGSSYEQYF.

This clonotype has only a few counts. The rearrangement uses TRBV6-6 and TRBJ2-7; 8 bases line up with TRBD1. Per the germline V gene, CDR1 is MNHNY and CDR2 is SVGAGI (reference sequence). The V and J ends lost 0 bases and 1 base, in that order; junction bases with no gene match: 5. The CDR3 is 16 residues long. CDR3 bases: TGTGCCAGCAGTTACTCGTTCCGGGACAGGTCCTACGAGCAGTACTTC. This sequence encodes CASSYSFRDRSYEQYF.

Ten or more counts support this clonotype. CDR3: CASTPLGEQYF. In nucleotides, the CDR3 is TGTGCCAGCACTCCACTGGGAGAGCAGTACTTC. This chain links TRBV5-8 with TRBJ2-7, with no clear D. In germline, CDR1 is SGHTS, CDR2 YDEGEE. The CDR3 runs to 11 residues. Deletions cut 6 bases from V and 7 bases from J, with 11 bases between. Combining the CDR3 with reference TRBV5-8 and TRBJ2-7 gives the whole variable domain EAGVTQSPTHLIKTRGQQATLRCSPISGHTSVYWYQQALGLGLQFLLWYDEGEERNRGNFPPRFSGRQFPNYSSELNVNALELEDSALYLCASTPLGEQYFGPGTRLTVT.

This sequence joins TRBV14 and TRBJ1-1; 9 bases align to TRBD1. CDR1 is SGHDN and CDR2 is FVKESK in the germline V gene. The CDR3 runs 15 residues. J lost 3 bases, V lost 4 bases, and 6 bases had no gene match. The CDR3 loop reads CASSRWTGVYTEAFF. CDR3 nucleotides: TGTGCCAGCAGCCGCTGGACAGGGGTTTACACTGAAGCTTTCTTT. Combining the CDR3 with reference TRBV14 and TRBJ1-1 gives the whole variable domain EAGVTQFPSHSVIEKGQTVTLRCDPISGHDNLYWYRRVMGKEIKFLLHFVKESKQDESGMPNNRFLAERTGGTYSTLKVQPAELEDSGVYFCASSRWTGVYTEAFFGQGTRLTVV.

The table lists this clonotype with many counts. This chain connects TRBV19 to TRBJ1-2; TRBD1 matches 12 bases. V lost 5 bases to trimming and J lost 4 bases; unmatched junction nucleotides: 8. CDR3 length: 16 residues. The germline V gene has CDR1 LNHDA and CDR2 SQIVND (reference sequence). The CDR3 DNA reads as TGTGCCAGTAGTTCCCGGGACAGGGGGCGAGGCTATGGCTACACCTTC. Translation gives CASSSRDRGRGYGYTF. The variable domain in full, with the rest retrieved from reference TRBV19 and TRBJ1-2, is DGGITQSPKYLFRKEGQNVTLSCEQNLNHDAMYWYRQDPGQGLRLIYYSQIVNDFQKGDIAEGYSVSREKKESFPLTVTSAQKNPTAFYLCASSSRDRGRGYGYTFGSGTRLTVV.

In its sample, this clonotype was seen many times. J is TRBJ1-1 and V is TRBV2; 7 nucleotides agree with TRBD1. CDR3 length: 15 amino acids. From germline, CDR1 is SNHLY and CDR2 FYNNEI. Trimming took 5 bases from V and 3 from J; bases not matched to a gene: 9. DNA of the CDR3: TGTGCCAGCAGTTACACTAGACAGGGAGACACTGAAGCTTTCTTT. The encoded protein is CASSYTRQGDTEAFF.

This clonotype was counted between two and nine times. The CDR3: CASSIVRGGEQFF. The CDR3, as DNA: TGTGCCAGTAGTATAGTTCGAGGAGGTGAGCAGTTCTTC. The chain couples TRBV19 to TRBJ2-1, with D maybe TRBD2 (5 bases). Germline lookup yields CDR1 LNHDA and CDR2 SQIVND (reference sequence). This CDR3 is built from 13 residues. V lost 1 base and J 9 bases, leaving 10 bases between the germline ends. The whole variable domain, remainder taken from reference TRBV19 and TRBJ2-1, is DGGITQSPKYLFRKEGQNVTLSCEQNLNHDAMYWYRQDPGQGLRLIYYSQIVNDFQKGDIAEGYSVSREKKESFPLTVTSAQKNPTAFYLCASSIVRGGEQFFGPGTRLTVL.

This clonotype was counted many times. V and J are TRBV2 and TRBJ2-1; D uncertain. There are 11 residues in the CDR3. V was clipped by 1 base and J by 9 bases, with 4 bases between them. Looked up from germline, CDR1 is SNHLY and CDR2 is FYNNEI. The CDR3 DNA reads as TGTGCCAGCAGTGAAGTCGTTGAGCAGTTCTTC. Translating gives CASSEVVEQFF.

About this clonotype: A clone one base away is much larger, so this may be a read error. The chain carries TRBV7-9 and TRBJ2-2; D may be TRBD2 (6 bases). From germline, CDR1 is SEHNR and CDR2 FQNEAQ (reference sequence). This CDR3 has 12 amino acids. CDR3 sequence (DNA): TGTGCTCCCGGGGGAACAACCGGGGAGCTGTCTTTT. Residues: CAPGGTTGELSF.

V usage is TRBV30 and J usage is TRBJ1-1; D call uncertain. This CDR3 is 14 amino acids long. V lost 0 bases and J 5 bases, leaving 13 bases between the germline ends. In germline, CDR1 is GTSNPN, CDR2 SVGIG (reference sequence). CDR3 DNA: TGTGCCTGGAGTGTATTATCCGGGGATACTGAAGCTTTCTTT. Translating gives CAWSVLSGDTEAFF.